This TCR beta chain is from a study of CD8+CD57+ T cells in acquired aplastic anemia. Study-level background: Isolated CD4+ and CD8+ cells, once sorted, yielded DNA averaging approximately 3 ug. Sequencing produced an average of about 9.8 million reads per healthy donor for CD4+ cells. Study-level points and caveats: A significant difference in CD8+ Simpson's diversity between patients and controls was not found. Patients and controls were found to share twenty-nine CD8+ CDR3 sequences.

Researchers used genomic DNA as the template to profile TCR beta VDJ and CDR3. TCRdb passed the reads through MiXCR, listing each CDR3 protein once. The sample has about 110,000 distinct CDR3 sequences, 51% seen once. Of note for this clonotype: Its antigen is not identified.

This CDR3 comprises 14 residues. The junction had 3 bases not matched to a gene; V was cut back by 0 bases and J by 4 bases. Per the germline V gene, CDR1 is SGHRS and CDR2 is YFSETQ. Sequencing used sorted CD4+, CD8+, or CD8+CD57+ T cells (not recorded which) from PBMCs. The V gene is TRBV5-1, the J gene TRBJ2-7, with 8 bases that match TRBD2. The receptor comes from a human donor in good health, serving as a control. CDR3 DNA: TGCGCCAGCAGCTTGGACGGGAGGGTATACGAGCAGTACGTC. This sequence encodes CASSLDGRVYEQYV.